The 15 T cell receptor beta chains reported below all come from one sample, sequenced in a study of blood T cells in healthy people across ages. It was with a sample-barcoded 5' primer and a J-beta primer mix that a second PCR of roughly 7 to 11 cycles was run. Each CDR3 protein gets one entry after TCRdb re-called the 5' RACE reads with MiXCR. The sample has 790,000 or so distinct CDR3 sequences, around 50% seen once; the top ten hold about a quarter. The material sequenced was blood. Receptor source: a middle-aged man in good health.

J is TRBJ2-4 and V is TRBV4-3; 10 nucleotides match TRBD1. With the DNA end fitting TRBJ2-7 better, the J assignment may be wrong. The CDR3 is 15 residues long. Germline V lookup: CDR1 LGHNA, CDR2 YSLEER. The chain's CDR3 is CASSQTGTGVVEQYF. The CDR3 DNA sequence: TGCGCCAGCAGCCAGACCGGGACAGGGGTTGTCGAGCAGTACTTC.

This clonotype was recorded a few times. The chain couples TRBV10-3 to TRBJ2-7; 10 bases match TRBD1. The CDR3 runs to 15 residues. Trimming took 1 base from V and 6 from J; bases not matched to a gene: 6. Germline V lookup: CDR1 ENHRY, CDR2 SYGVKD. The CDR3 reads CAISEYGTGDGEQYF. The CDR3, as DNA: TGTGCCATCAGTGAGTACGGGACAGGGGATGGCGAGCAGTACTTC.

This clonotype turned up a few times. This chain connects TRBV11-3 to TRBJ2-7; maybe TRBD1 (6 bases). CDR3 length: 15 amino acids. V was cut by 5 bases and J by 2 bases, with 16 bases left in between. Germline assignment: CDR1 SGHNT and CDR2 YENEEA. The CDR3 loop reads CASSRRQASTYEQYF. The CDR3 region has the DNA TGTGCCAGCAGCCGAAGACAGGCCTCAACCTACGAGCAGTACTTC.

The J gene is TRBJ1-2, the V gene TRBV29-1; D is unclear. Germline loops: CDR1 SQVTM, CDR2 ANQGSEA. V lost 5 bases and J lost 4, with 14 bases in between. The CDR3 sequence is 13 residues long. This CDR3 is CSVPPAPGYGYTF. The CDR3 region has the DNA TGCAGCGTTCCTCCCGCGCCGGGCTATGGCTACACCTTC.

There are a few counts of this clonotype. The chain links TRBV7-2 to TRBJ2-1; 8 positions agree with TRBD2. This CDR3 has 16 residues. From germline, CDR1 is SGHTA and CDR2 FQGNSA. J gave up 4 bases and V 4 bases, and 9 bases lay outside the gene matches. The CDR3 nucleotides are TGTGCCAGCAGCTCTACTAGCGGATGGGGTTACAATGAGCAGTTCTTC. Translating gives CASSSTSGWGYNEQFF.

This clonotype was observed a single time. This chain joins TRBV20-1 and TRBJ2-7; TRBD1 is a possible D gene (6 bases). This CDR3 is 12 amino acids long. The germline CDR1 and CDR2 sequences are DFQATT and SNEGSKA (reference sequence). The V end was cut by 6 bases, the J end by 7 bases, with 16 bases between. The CDR3 protein is CSAPGTPLEQYF. CDR3 sequence (DNA): TGCAGTGCCCCCGGGACACCCTTGGAGCAGTACTTC.

The rearrangement uses TRBV20-1 and TRBJ2-6, with no clear D. The V end was cut by 0 bases, the J end by 0 bases, with 9 bases between. Germline V gene data show CDR1 as DFQATT and CDR2 as SNEGSKA (reference sequence). CDR3 length: 16 amino acids. CDR3 region: CSARDHGDSGANVLTF. The DNA of the CDR3 is TGCAGTGCTAGAGATCATGGGGACTCTGGGGCCAACGTCCTGACTTTC.

This chain connects TRBV7-2 to TRBJ2-7; D is possibly TRBD1 (5 bases). CDR3 length: 16 amino acids. Germline V gene sequence: CDR1 SGHTA, CDR2 FQGNSA. Trimming left V 2 bases short and J 4 bases short, with 18 bases between. The DNA of the CDR3 is TGTGCCAGCAGCTTACAGGGTGATCCCTCTTCTTACGAGCAGTACTTC. Translating it yields CASSLQGDPSSYEQYF.

The chain combines TRBV6-1 with TRBJ2-3; TRBD2 agrees at 9 bases. The CDR3 is 16 residues long. V was clipped by 0 bases and J by 4 bases; unmatched bases: 5. Germline assignment: CDR1 MNHNS and CDR2 SASEGT. This chain's CDR3 is CASSEAGGGAPDTQYF. DNA of the CDR3: TGTGCCAGCAGTGAAGCCGGCGGGGGGGCCCCAGATACGCAGTATTTT.

V usage is TRBV9 and J usage is TRBJ1-2; D not resolved. CDR3 length equals 14 residues. Trimming shortened V by 0 bases and J by 2 bases, and 8 bases separated the two germline ends. CDR1 is SGDLS, CDR2 YYNGEE, per germline. This CDR3 reads CASSVVGGNYGYTF. CDR3 nucleotide sequence: TGTGCCAGCAGCGTAGTCGGCGGAAACTATGGCTACACCTTC.

This clonotype occurred once. The genes are TRBV20-1 and TRBJ1-4, with TRBD1 matching 7 bases. CDR3 length: 15 residues. V lost 5 bases to trimming and J lost 0 bases; unmatched junction nucleotides: 6. CDR1 is DFQATT and CDR2 is SNEGSKA in the germline V gene (reference sequence). Here the CDR3 DNA reads TGCAGTGCTTACCGGACAGGTGCAACTAATGAAAAACTGTTTTTT. Its translation: CSAYRTGATNEKLFF.

This chain joins TRBV6-5 and TRBJ2-1; D not certain. V was cut by 4 bases and J by 4 bases, with 11 bases left in between. This CDR3 comprises 14 residues. Germline V lookup: CDR1 MNHEY, CDR2 SVGAGI. The CDR3 DNA follows: TGTGCCAGCAGTTCCCCAGACCGATACAATGAGCAGTTCTTC. Protein product: CASSSPDRYNEQFF.

This chain links TRBV6-2 or TRBV6-3 with TRBJ2-5; 9 nucleotides align to TRBD2. Trimming at V came to 2 bases and at J to 11 bases, leaving 18 bases not matched to a gene. The CDR3 is 17 residues long. In germline, CDR1 is MNHEY, CDR2 SVGEGT. In DNA, the CDR3 is TGTGCCAGCAGTTACGGCCCCACTAGCGGGCCTTACAATGAGCAGTACTTC. This gives the protein CASSYGPTSGPYNEQYF.

The chain has TRBV7-2 and TRBJ1-1; no firm D call. The ends were cut back, 7 bases at V and 4 bases at J, with 16 bases in the middle. Germline lookup yields CDR1 SGHTA and CDR2 FQGNSA. This CDR3 has 14 residues. CDR3 region: CASTLSATGTEAFF. The CDR3 DNA reads as TGTGCCAGCACCCTTTCCGCAACGGGCACTGAAGCTTTCTTT.

This clonotype was counted only a few times. This rearrangement joins TRBV10-3 to TRBJ2-7; the D is unclear. This CDR3 spans 12 amino acids. Trimming stripped 10 bases from V and 3 bases from J, with 13 bases between. Germline V gives CDR1 ENHRY, CDR2 SYGVKD. CDR3 DNA: TGTGCCACCGCCACCAGGAACTACGAGCAGTACTTC. The encoded protein is CATATRNYEQYF.